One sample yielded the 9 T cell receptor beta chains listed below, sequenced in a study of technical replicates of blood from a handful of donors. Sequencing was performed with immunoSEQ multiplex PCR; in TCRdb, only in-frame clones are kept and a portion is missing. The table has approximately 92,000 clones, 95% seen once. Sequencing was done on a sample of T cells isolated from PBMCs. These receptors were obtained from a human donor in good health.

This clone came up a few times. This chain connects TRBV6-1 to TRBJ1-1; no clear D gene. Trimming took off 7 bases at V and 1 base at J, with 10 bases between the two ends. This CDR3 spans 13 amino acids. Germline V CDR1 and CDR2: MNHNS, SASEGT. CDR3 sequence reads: CASILSPNTEAFF. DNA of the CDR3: TGTGCCAGCATCCTTAGTCCGAACACTGAAGCTTTCTTT.

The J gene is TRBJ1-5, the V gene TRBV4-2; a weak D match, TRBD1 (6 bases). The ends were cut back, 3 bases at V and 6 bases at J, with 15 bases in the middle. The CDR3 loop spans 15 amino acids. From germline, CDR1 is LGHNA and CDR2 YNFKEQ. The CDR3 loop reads CASSQDTGWIQPQHF. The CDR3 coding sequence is TGTGCCAGCAGCCAGGACACAGGGTGGATTCAGCCCCAGCATTTT.

CDR3 sequence reads: CATFRGSEAFF. The CDR3 DNA follows: TGTGCCACTTTTCGGGGGTCTGAAGCTTTCTTT. The chain links TRBV6-1 to TRBJ1-1; perhaps TRBD1 as D (5 bases). Trimming took 10 bases from V and 6 from J, leaving 12 bases between them. The CDR3 is 11 amino acids. Germline V gene sequence: CDR1 MNHNS, CDR2 SASEGT.

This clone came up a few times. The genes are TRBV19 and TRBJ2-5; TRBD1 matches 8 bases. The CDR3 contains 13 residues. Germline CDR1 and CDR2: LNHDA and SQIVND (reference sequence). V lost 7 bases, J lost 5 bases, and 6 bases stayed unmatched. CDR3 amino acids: CASTPGGWETQYF. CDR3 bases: TGTGCCAGTACCCCAGGGGGCTGGGAGACCCAGTACTTC.

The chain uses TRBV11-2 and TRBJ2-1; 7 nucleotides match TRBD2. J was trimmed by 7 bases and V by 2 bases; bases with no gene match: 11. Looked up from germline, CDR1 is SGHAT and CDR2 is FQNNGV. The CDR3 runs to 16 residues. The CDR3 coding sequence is TGTGCCAGCAGCTTATCTAGCGGTGATGGGTGGAATGAGCAGTTCTTC. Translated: CASSLSSGDGWNEQFF. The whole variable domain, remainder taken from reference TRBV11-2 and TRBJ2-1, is EAGVAQSPRYKIIEKRQSVAFWCNPISGHATLYWYQQILGQGPKLLIQFQNNGVVDDSQLPKDRFSAERLKGVDSTLKIQPAKLEDSAVYLCASSLSSGDGWNEQFFGPGTRLTVL.

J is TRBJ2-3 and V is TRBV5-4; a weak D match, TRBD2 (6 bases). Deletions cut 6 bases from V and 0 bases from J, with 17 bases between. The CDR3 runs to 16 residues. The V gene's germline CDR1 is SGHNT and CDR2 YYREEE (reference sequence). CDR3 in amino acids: CASTYQGLRSTDTQYF. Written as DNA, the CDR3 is TGTGCCAGCACCTACCAGGGACTCCGAAGCACAGATACGCAGTATTTT. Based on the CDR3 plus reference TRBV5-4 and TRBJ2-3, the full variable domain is ETGVTQSPTHLIKTRGQQVTLRCSSQSGHNTVSWYQQALGQGPQFIFQYYREEENGRGNFPPRFSGLQFPNYSSELNVNALELDDSALYLCASTYQGLRSTDTQYFGPGTRLTVL.

CDR3 nucleotide sequence: TGTGCCAGCAGTGCCGGGACAGGGGGAGAGACTGAAGCTTTCTTT. Protein: CASSAGTGGETEAFF. V gene TRBV27 combines with J gene TRBJ1-1; 11 nucleotides agree with TRBD1. V was clipped by 5 bases and J by 5 bases; unmatched bases: 7. The V gene's germline CDR1 is MNHEY and CDR2 SMNVEV (reference sequence). The CDR3 runs to 15 residues.

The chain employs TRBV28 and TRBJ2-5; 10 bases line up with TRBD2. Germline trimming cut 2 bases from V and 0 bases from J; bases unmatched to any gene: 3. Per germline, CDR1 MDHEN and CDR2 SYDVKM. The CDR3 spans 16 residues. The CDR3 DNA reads TGTGCCAGCAGTTTAGTAGCGGGGGGTAACCAAGAGACCCAGTACTTC. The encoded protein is CASSLVAGGNQETQYF. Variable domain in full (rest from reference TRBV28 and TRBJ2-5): DVKVTQSSRYLVKRTGEKVFLECVQDMDHENMFWYRQDPGLGLRLIYFSYDVKMKEKGDIPEGYSVSREKKERFSLILESASTNQTSMYLCASSLVAGGNQETQYFGPGTRLLVL.

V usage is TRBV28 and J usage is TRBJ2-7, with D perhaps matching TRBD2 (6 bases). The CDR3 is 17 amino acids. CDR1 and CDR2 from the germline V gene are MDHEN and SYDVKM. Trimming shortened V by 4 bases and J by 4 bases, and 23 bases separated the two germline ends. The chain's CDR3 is CASSSPLRDGGEYEQYF. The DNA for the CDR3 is TGTGCCAGCAGTTCTCCCCTTCGGGACGGAGGGGAGTACGAGCAGTACTTC.